The clone carrying this T cell receptor (beta chain) was counted between two and nine times. This record comes from a study of blood T cell repertoires in COVID-19. The CDR3 has 13 amino acids. V was shortened by 3 bases and J by 4 bases, with 8 bases between the two germline ends. CDR1 is SGHRS and CDR2 is YFSETQ in the germline V gene. Using immunoSEQ multiplex PCR, the repertoire was profiled, and TCRdb retains in-frame clones only, with some absent. Seen here are more than 40,000 clones, 70% to 85% observed once, and the top ten hold about 4.3%. The sequence derives from a man aged 45-65 years with active COVID-19. The sequenced sample consisted of peripheral blood. The V gene is TRBV5-1, the J gene TRBJ2-1; the D gene is possibly TRBD1 (6 bases). In nucleotides, the CDR3 is TGCGCCAGCAGCTCGACAGGTTACAATGAGCAGTTCTTC. Translated, it gives CASSSTGYNEQFF.